A single sample is the source of the 21 T cell receptor beta chains below, sequenced in a study of monozygotic twins with inflammatory bowel disease. TCRdb reprocessed the 5' RACE reads; each CDR3 protein has one entry and no DNA is given. The table lists under 45,000 distinct CDR3 sequences, with more than 4.5% in the top ten. Input material: blood. The receptors here all came from a human donor with ulcerative colitis or Crohn's disease, or a healthy co-twin of an affected twin (not recorded which).

The chain carries TRBV6-2 or TRBV6-3 and TRBJ2-2; TCRdb selects TRBD1, and the lack of DNA leaves this call unchecked. Germline-derived CDR1 and CDR2 are MNHEY and SVGEGT. This CDR3 contains 15 residues. The CDR3 here is CASTRQGTNTGELFF.

The rearrangement joins TRBV5-6 to TRBJ2-5; TCRdb lists TRBD1, though no DNA is available to test this call. In germline, CDR1 is SGHDT, CDR2 YYEEEE. This CDR3 spans 14 amino acids. The CDR3 reads CASSTGTAQETQYF. Full variable domain (remainder filled in from reference TRBV5-6 and TRBJ2-5): DAGVTQSPTHLIKTRGQQVTLRCSPKSGHDTVSWYQQALGQGPQFIFQYYEEEERQRGNFPDRFSGHQFPNYSSELNVNALLLGDSALYLCASSTGTAQETQYFGPGTRLLVL.

The chain is built from TRBV3-1 and TRBJ2-1; the TCRdb D gene call, TRBD2, has no DNA to confirm it. The CDR3 runs to 14 residues. Germline values: CDR1 LGHDT, CDR2 YNNKEL (reference sequence). CDR3: CASSYTGGQNEQFF.

The chain uses TRBV5-1 and TRBJ2-4; the TCRdb call, TRBD1, lacks DNA for checking. Germline V gene sequence: CDR1 SGHRS, CDR2 YFSETQ. CDR3 length: 14 amino acids. CDR3 amino acids: CASSVGQGVVIQYF.

V and J are TRBV28 and TRBJ2-7; the TRBD1 assignment by TCRdb is unverifiable without DNA. The CDR3 has 13 amino acids. In germline, CDR1 is MDHEN, CDR2 SYDVKM. The CDR3 spells CASGGHGQYEQYF. Based on the CDR3 plus reference TRBV28 and TRBJ2-7, the full variable domain is DVKVTQSSRYLVKRTGEKVFLECVQDMDHENMFWYRQDPGLGLRLIYFSYDVKMKEKGDIPEGYSVSREKKERFSLILESASTNQTSMYLCASGGHGQYEQYFGPGTRLTVT.

The V call is TRBV12-3 or TRBV12-4, the J call TRBJ2-7; the D call from TCRdb, TRBD1, cannot be confirmed without DNA. This CDR3 spans 14 amino acids. CDR3 in amino acids: CASSPRGKHYEQYF.

The rearrangement uses TRBV5-5 and TRBJ2-7; TCRdb gives TRBD2 as the D gene, but with no DNA this cannot be confirmed. CDR1 is SGHKS and CDR2 is YYEKEE in the germline V gene (reference sequence). The CDR3 sequence is 14 residues long. This CDR3 reads CASSLRPRVYEQYF. Variable domain in full (rest from reference TRBV5-5 and TRBJ2-7): DAGVTQSPTHLIKTRGQQVTLRCSPISGHKSVSWYQQVLGQGPQFIFQYYEKEERGRGNFPDRFSARQFPNYSSELNVNALLLGDSALYLCASSLRPRVYEQYFGPGTRLTVT.

The chain links TRBV28 to TRBJ2-2; TCRdb designates TRBD1, a call that cannot be tested without DNA. The CDR3 loop spans 15 amino acids. CDR1 is MDHEN and CDR2 is SYDVKM in the germline V gene. The CDR3 spells CASSSPGRNTGELFF.

The V gene is TRBV28, the J gene TRBJ2-7; the D call of TRBD2 rests on TCRdb alone, since no DNA is present to check it. The CDR3 consists of 14 residues. Germline lookup yields CDR1 MDHEN and CDR2 SYDVKM. The CDR3 loop is CASIRSGRSYEQYF.

This clonotype ranks as medium-sized in terms of frequency. The chain links TRBV7-9 to TRBJ1-6; TCRdb returns TRBD1, unconfirmable since there is no DNA. Germline V lookup: CDR1 SEHNR, CDR2 FQNEAQ (reference sequence). This CDR3 region has 14 residues. CDR3 loop: CASSSLQENSPLHF.

The rearrangement links TRBV6-1 to TRBJ2-3; TCRdb lists TRBD2, though no DNA is available to test this call. CDR1 is MNHNS, CDR2 SASEGT, per germline. The CDR3 length is 15 residues. This CDR3 is CASRRRDASTDTQYF.

The chain joins TRBV6-4 to TRBJ2-1; the D call of TRBD1 rests on TCRdb alone, since no DNA is present to check it. Germline CDR1 is MRHNA and CDR2 is SNTAGT. The CDR3 loop spans 15 amino acids. The CDR3 sequence is CASTPVGGSYNEQFF.

This chain links TRBV5-4 with TRBJ2-1; TCRdb's D call of TRBD1 is untestable without DNA. This CDR3 is 14 amino acids long. Germline loops: CDR1 SGHNT, CDR2 YYREEE (reference sequence). The CDR3 sequence: CASSAKGGDNEQFF. Full variable domain (missing parts from reference TRBV5-4 and TRBJ2-1): ETGVTQSPTHLIKTRGQQVTLRCSSQSGHNTVSWYQQALGQGPQFIFQYYREEENGRGNFPPRFSGLQFPNYSSELNVNALELDDSALYLCASSAKGGDNEQFFGPGTRLTVL.

The V gene is TRBV12-3 or TRBV12-4, the J gene TRBJ2-5; TCRdb selects TRBD1, and the lack of DNA leaves this call unchecked. This CDR3 spans 16 amino acids. The CDR3: CASSPDRGIVEETQYF.

The CDR3 reads CASSPGLDAYEQYF. The chain combines TRBV18 with TRBJ2-7. Germline assignment: CDR1 KGHSH and CDR2 LQKENI. This CDR3 contains 14 residues.

The chain couples TRBV7-9 to TRBJ2-7; lacking DNA, the TRBD2 call made by TCRdb goes unchecked. The CDR3 runs to 17 residues. CDR1 is SEHNR, CDR2 FQNEAQ, per germline (reference sequence). The CDR3 here is CASSSRLAGALTYEQYF.

The J gene is TRBJ2-1, the V gene TRBV6-6. The CDR3 sequence is 14 residues long. Germline lookup yields CDR1 MNHNY and CDR2 SVGAGI (reference sequence). The CDR3 region is CASSTLETYNEQFF.

The chain employs TRBV12-3 or TRBV12-4 and TRBJ2-7; as DNA is missing, the TRBD2 call by TCRdb cannot be tested. CDR3 length: 15 residues. The CDR3 sequence: CASSLVGGWSYEQYF.

The rearrangement uses TRBV29-1 and TRBJ1-5. Germline lookup yields CDR1 SQVTM and CDR2 ANQGSEA. There are 13 residues in the CDR3. This CDR3 is CSVAQGLNQPQHF.

The chain is built from TRBV7-9 and TRBJ2-1; TCRdb indicates TRBD1, and absent DNA this call remains unverified. The CDR3 consists of 14 residues. CDR1 and CDR2 (germline): SEHNR, FQNEAQ (reference sequence). CDR3 sequence: CASSAGQGAGEQFF.

The gene calls are TRBV7-9 and TRBJ2-2; TCRdb returns TRBD2, unconfirmable since there is no DNA. Germline CDR1 is SEHNR and CDR2 is FQNEAQ (reference sequence). The CDR3 has 15 amino acids. The CDR3 reads CASSDRAPSTGELFF.